The 28 T cell receptor beta chains presented below share a single source sample, sequenced in a study of Ad26.COV2.S vaccination and SARS-CoV-2 variants (dated by TCRdb to about 2021). Sample treatment or condition, as interpreted from the label and publication: roughly 18 received Ad26.COV2.S at low or high dose, single or two shots; 5 received placebo; per-sample allocation not given. Repertoires of vaccine and placebo recipients were sequenced from samples collected on day 63 after the first injection. Library preparation was by the immunoSEQ multiplex PCR assay. TCRdb took this table from immuneACCESS and kept in-frame rearrangements with V and J called. Such tables lack part of the clones; where checked against another copy, unresolved V genes explain under half of the gap, and the rest is unexplained. The sample yields under 250,000 clones; about 83% were counted once. The ten largest clones add up to just under 3% of the sample.

This specimen was peripheral blood, taken in a trial of Ad26.COV2.S vaccine versus placebo. These TCRs come from a person between 18 and 65 years old who received the Ad26.COV2.S COVID-19 vaccine or a placebo.

The rearrangement links TRBV6-2 or TRBV6-3 to TRBJ2-7; maybe TRBD1 (6 bases). The V gene lost 2 bases and the J gene lost 0 bases, with 17 bases spanning the gap. This CDR3 contains 17 residues. Germline V gives CDR1 MNHEY, CDR2 SVGEGT. Here the CDR3 DNA reads TGTGCCAGCAGTTACCTGGGACACCTCACGAGCTCCTACGAGCAGTACTTC. Its translation is CASSYLGHLTSSYEQYF.

This clone is a singleton in its sample. The chain recombines TRBV27 with TRBJ2-1, with a possible D match to TRBD1 (5 bases). Germline CDR1 is MNHEY and CDR2 is SMNVEV (reference sequence). The CDR3 sequence is 15 residues long. Trimming took 3 bases from V and 8 from J, leaving 17 bases between them. The chain's CDR3 is CASSFGAIPLDEQFF. The CDR3, as DNA: TGTGCCAGCAGTTTTGGGGCTATCCCGTTGGATGAGCAGTTCTTC.

The chain recombines TRBV28 with TRBJ2-5, with no clear D. This CDR3 has 10 residues. V lost 4 bases, J lost 7 bases, and 4 bases lay in between. CDR1 is MDHEN and CDR2 is SYDVKM in the germline V gene. Here the CDR3 reads CASSSLTQYF. The CDR3 region has the DNA TGTGCCAGCAGTTCCCTGACCCAGTACTTC. The entire variable domain, with the rest obtained from reference TRBV28 and TRBJ2-5, is as follows: DVKVTQSSRYLVKRTGEKVFLECVQDMDHENMFWYRQDPGLGLRLIYFSYDVKMKEKGDIPEGYSVSREKKERFSLILESASTNQTSMYLCASSSLTQYFGPGTRLLVL.

This CDR3 reads CASSPQGARETQYF. DNA of the CDR3: TGTGCCAGCTCACCACAGGGGGCCCGAGAGACCCAGTACTTC. V usage is TRBV18 and J usage is TRBJ2-5, with 7 bases aligning to TRBD1. CDR1 is KGHSH and CDR2 is LQKENI in the germline V gene. With V trimmed by 1 base and J by 4 bases, 3 bases remained unmatched. The CDR3 sequence is 14 residues long.

The J gene is TRBJ2-1, the V gene TRBV19, with D perhaps TRBD2 (6 bases). The germline CDR1 and CDR2 sequences are LNHDA and SQIVND (reference sequence). Trimming took off 3 bases at V and 2 bases at J, with 11 bases between the two ends. The CDR3 has 15 amino acids. CDR3 loop: CASSIYGGAYNEQFF. In nucleotides, the CDR3 is TGTGCCAGTAGTATCTACGGGGGAGCCTACAATGAGCAGTTCTTC.

The chain carries TRBV5-6 and TRBJ2-6; D may match TRBD1 or TRBD2 (5 bases each). V was trimmed by 2 bases and J by 0 bases, leaving 15 bases between them. Germline assignment: CDR1 SGHDT and CDR2 YYEEEE. The CDR3 spans 18 residues. The CDR3 nucleotides are TGTGCCAGCAGCTTTAATCTGGGACCGTTCTCTGGGGCCAACGTCCTGACTTTC. This encodes CASSFNLGPFSGANVLTF.

This chain uses TRBV11-2 with TRBJ2-2; D unclear. The V end lost 8 bases, the J end lost 1 base, and 5 bases lay between the germline ends. The germline CDR1 and CDR2 sequences are SGHAT and FQNNGV. The CDR3 is 12 residues long. The CDR3 DNA reads TGTGCCAGCTCAATGAACACCGGGGAGCTGTTTTTT. This gives the protein CASSMNTGELFF. Full variable domain (outside the CDR3, taken from reference TRBV11-2 and TRBJ2-2): EAGVAQSPRYKIIEKRQSVAFWCNPISGHATLYWYQQILGQGPKLLIQFQNNGVVDDSQLPKDRFSAERLKGVDSTLKIQPAKLEDSAVYLCASSMNTGELFFGEGSRLTVL.

V and J are TRBV27 and TRBJ2-2; D might be TRBD1 (6 bases). V lost 5 bases and J lost 7, with 11 bases in between. The length of the CDR3 is 13 residues. CDR1 and CDR2 from the germline V gene are MNHEY and SMNVEV (reference sequence). CDR3 coding DNA: TGTGCCAGCAGTCAACAGGGTCTCGGGGAGCTGTTTTTT. Translating gives CASSQQGLGELFF.

The chain couples TRBV4-1 to TRBJ1-2, with D unresolved. In germline, CDR1 is MGHRA, CDR2 YSYEKL. The CDR3 runs 15 residues. V was clipped by 0 bases and J by 2 bases, with 10 bases between them. The CDR3 nucleotides are TGCGCCAGCAGCCAAGATCCCGGAGGGAACTATGGCTACACCTTC. As protein: CASSQDPGGNYGYTF.

The chain carries TRBV21-1 and TRBJ2-1; whether TRBD1, the table's D call, matches the DNA was not checked. TRBV21-1 is a pseudogene. This CDR3 has 14 amino acids. The DNA for the CDR3 is TGTGCCAGACTCACCGGGACAGGGGGCAATGAGCAGTTCTTC. It codes for CARLTGTGGNEQFF.

The chain links TRBV5-1 to TRBJ2-2; 8 bases fit TRBD2. The V segment lost 1 base and the J segment 4 bases; nucleotides outside the gene matches: 12. CDR3 size: 18 residues. Germline assignment: CDR1 SGHRS and CDR2 YFSETQ. CDR3 loop: CASSLKPAGATSTGELFF. The CDR3 DNA sequence: TGCGCCAGCAGCTTGAAACCAGCGGGAGCTACGAGCACCGGGGAGCTGTTTTTT.

This clone has just a few counts. This sequence joins TRBV6-6 and TRBJ1-5; tentative D call: TRBD1 (5 bases). The CDR3 spans 18 residues. Germline-derived CDR1 and CDR2 are MNHNY and SVGAGI (reference sequence). Deletions cut 5 bases from V and 3 bases from J, with 23 bases between. CDR3 sequence reads: CASSHRDGGSMDNQPQHF. The CDR3 DNA reads TGTGCCAGCAGTCACCGGGACGGGGGATCTATGGACAATCAGCCCCAGCATTTT.

The J gene is TRBJ2-4, the V gene TRBV6-6; 7 nucleotides line up with TRBD2. The germline V gene encodes CDR1 MNHNY and CDR2 SVGAGI (reference sequence). The CDR3 loop spans 18 amino acids. Trimming took 5 bases from V and 0 from J; bases not matched to a gene: 13. CDR3: CASSRRGGKYLAKNIQYF. In DNA form, the CDR3 reads TGTGCCAGCAGTCGAAGGGGAGGGAAGTACCTAGCCAAAAACATTCAGTACTTC.

The gene calls are TRBV7-8 and TRBJ2-2, with 12 bases aligning to TRBD2. Trimming removed 5 bases from V and 7 bases from J; junction bases left unmatched: 20. CDR3 length: 20 residues. The germline V gene has CDR1 SGHVS and CDR2 FQNEAQ. The CDR3 protein is CASSGGLAGNRGAWVGELFF. In DNA form, the CDR3 reads TGTGCCAGCAGCGGCGGACTAGCGGGAAATCGTGGAGCCTGGGTCGGGGAGCTGTTTTTT.

The chain uses TRBV6-2 or TRBV6-3 and TRBJ1-2, with D maybe TRBD1 (5 bases). Germline CDR1 is MNHEY and CDR2 is SVGEGT. The CDR3 spans 15 residues. Trimming left V 6 bases short and J 4 bases short, with 18 bases between. CDR3 bases: TGTGCCAGCAGCCCCCCGGGGCCCTTGGGCTATGGCTACACCTTC. Translation: CASSPPGPLGYGYTF.

CDR3 in DNA: TGTGCCAGTAGTTCGGAGGGGCGACTCGGCGAGCCCCAGCATTTT. It translates to CASSSEGRLGEPQHF. The chain is built from TRBV19 and TRBJ1-5, with D possibly being TRBD1 (5 bases). This CDR3 spans 15 amino acids. V lost 5 bases and J lost 8, with 19 bases in between. Germline V gives CDR1 LNHDA, CDR2 SQIVND (reference sequence).

V usage is TRBV6-5 and J usage is TRBJ2-1; possible D gene TRBD1, 5 bases. Trimming cost V 1 base and J 9 bases, with 10 bases left between them. CDR1 is MNHEY, CDR2 SVGAGI, per germline. The CDR3 loop spans 13 amino acids. The CDR3 DNA is TGTGCCAGCAGTTACTTCAGGGAAGGTGAGCAGTTCTTC. As protein: CASSYFREGEQFF.

The rearrangement uses TRBV9 and TRBJ2-1; no firm D call. Trimming removed 3 bases at V and 3 bases at J, with 4 bases between. The CDR3 covers 12 residues. Germline lookup yields CDR1 SGDLS and CDR2 YYNGEE. The CDR3 coding sequence is TGTGCCAGCAGCGCCTACTACAATGAGCAGTTCTTC. Its protein product is CASSAYYNEQFF.

The chain employs TRBV27 and TRBJ2-1; 8 positions match TRBD2. V was clipped by 3 bases and J by 0 bases; unmatched bases: 10. The CDR3 consists of 18 residues. In germline, CDR1 is MNHEY, CDR2 SMNVEV (reference sequence). CDR3 DNA sequence: TGTGCCAGCAGTTTTCGGGGGGGGGAATATCGCTCCTACAATGAGCAGTTCTTC. This sequence encodes CASSFRGGEYRSYNEQFF.

Here the CDR3 DNA reads TGTGCCAGCAGCCAGGGACAGGGGAATCAGCCCCAGCATTTT. Its translation: CASSQGQGNQPQHF. The J gene is TRBJ1-5, the V gene TRBV27; 10 bases are shared with TRBD1. Trimming removed 6 bases from V and 4 bases from J; junction bases left unmatched: 3. The CDR3 loop spans 14 amino acids. Germline V gene sequence: CDR1 MNHEY, CDR2 SMNVEV (reference sequence).

The chain has TRBV5-6 and TRBJ1-2; TRBD1 matches 9 bases. V lost 2 bases and J lost 8; bases outside the gene matches: 10. Germline V gives CDR1 SGHDT, CDR2 YYEEEE. The CDR3 length is 15 residues. CDR3 loop: CASSLQGAEIGGYTF. The CDR3 nucleotides read TGTGCCAGCAGCTTACAGGGGGCGGAAATAGGAGGCTACACCTTC.

The chain uses TRBV7-2 and TRBJ2-4, with TRBD1 as a possible D gene (5 bases). Trimming cost V 5 bases and J 0 bases, with 14 bases left between them. Germline CDR1 is SGHTA and CDR2 is FQGNSA. This CDR3 has 16 residues. The CDR3 DNA sequence: TGTGCCAGCAGCCAAGGGGCTCCATTAGCCAAAAACATTCAGTACTTC. Translated, it gives CASSQGAPLAKNIQYF.

This sequence joins TRBV18 and TRBJ1-1, with D unclear. The CDR3 runs to 14 residues. Trimming removed 3 bases at V and 0 bases at J, with 8 bases between. Germline V CDR1 and CDR2: KGHSH, LQKENI. The CDR3 sequence: CASSPNVMNTEAFF. The CDR3 bases are TGTGCCAGCTCACCTAACGTTATGAACACTGAAGCTTTCTTT.

V is TRBV7-9 and J is TRBJ1-4, with no clear D. The V gene's germline CDR1 is SEHNR and CDR2 FQNEAQ (reference sequence). The CDR3 extends over 16 amino acids. V lost 3 bases to trimming and J lost 5 bases, with 16 bases between them. CDR3 sequence reads: CASSFDGRGSNEKLFF. CDR3 bases: TGTGCCAGCAGCTTTGACGGTCGCGGGAGCAATGAAAAACTGTTTTTT.

DNA of the CDR3: TGCGCCAGCAGCAGTAGACAGACTCTTAATGAAAAACTGTTTTTT. Its protein is CASSSRQTLNEKLFF. The V gene is TRBV5-1, the J gene TRBJ1-4; D may be TRBD1 (5 bases). Germline V lookup: CDR1 SGHRS, CDR2 YFSETQ. V was cut by 4 bases and J by 4 bases, with 14 bases left in between. This CDR3 has 15 amino acids.

The rearrangement uses TRBV6-5 and TRBJ2-5; 7 positions agree with TRBD2. The CDR3 spans 14 residues. Germline CDR1 is MNHEY and CDR2 is SVGAGI. Losses at the gene ends were 8 bases for V and 5 bases for J; bases not matched to a gene: 11. CDR3 amino acids: CASRPSGNVETQYF. CDR3 bases: TGTGCCAGCCGTCCAAGCGGGAACGTGGAGACCCAGTACTTC.

V and J are TRBV5-6 and TRBJ2-5; D unresolved. CDR3 length equals 15 residues. Trimming left V 0 bases short and J 1 base short, with 10 bases between. Germline assignment: CDR1 SGHDT and CDR2 YYEEEE. The CDR3 loop is CASSLEVGAQETQYF. The DNA of the CDR3 is TGTGCCAGCAGCTTGGAGGTTGGCGCCCAAGAGACCCAGTACTTC.

This rearrangement joins TRBV2 to TRBJ1-6; 12 bases align to TRBD1. This CDR3 spans 16 amino acids. Germline CDR1 and CDR2: SNHLY and FYNNEI. With V trimmed by 6 bases and J by 9 bases, 9 bases remained unmatched. The CDR3 DNA follows: TGTGCCAGCAGCCCTCGAGGGACAGGGGGCAGTTCACCCCTCCACTTT. Its protein product is CASSPRGTGGSSPLHF.